The sequence of this T cell receptor (beta chain) was determined in a study of T cell responses to AZD1222 COVID-19 vaccine. As for the study in general: Doses given second, at about 4 or about 12 weeks, were pooled. Study results and limitations: Every sample of the repertoires postdated the peak T cell response. Two AZD1222 doses significantly raised spike-specific TCR breadth and depth over controls. Donor demographics were predominantly white British with a female majority; clonal diversity may be underestimated.

This CDR3 contains 14 residues. Germline V gene data show CDR1 as SGHKS and CDR2 as YYEKEE (reference sequence). Trimming removed 6 bases from V and 2 bases from J; junction bases left unmatched: 2. To note about this clone: What it binds is not known.

Here immunoSEQ multiplex PCR was the method, and the copy in TCRdb shows in-frame clones only, minus some. This table has more than 110,000 clones, 80% to 95% appearing once. V and J are TRBV5-5 and TRBJ1-3, with 10 positions matching TRBD1. This specimen consisted of peripheral blood, obtained on day 0 of AZD1222 vaccination. This TCR was sampled from an adult in good health. The CDR3 nucleotides are TGTGCCAGCATCGGACAGGGGGCTGGAAACACCATATATTTT. As protein: CASIGQGAGNTIYF.